Ten or more counts support the clone carrying this T cell receptor (beta chain). Its specificity is not known. The CDR3 length is 17 residues. Germline V gives CDR1 SGHVS, CDR2 FQNEAQ. Trimming left V 2 bases short and J 0 bases short, with 15 bases between. These data are taken from a study of T cells in Graves' hyperthyroidism and ophthalmopathy. Researchers took RNA transcripts and amplified the TCR beta CDR3 regions from them. HTBI primers were employed in a first-round RT-PCR of the TCR CDR3. Using its own MiXCR run on the multiplex PCR reads, TCRdb lists one record per CDR3 protein. Of 300,000 to 350,000 distinct CDR3 sequences detected, roughly a fifth appear once; the ten largest clones hold around 48%. Study-wide findings and caveats: The majority of expanded thyroid clonotypes above 0.001 also appeared in blood.

The sequencing sample was made of blood. The chain couples TRBV7-8 to TRBJ2-3; D possibly corresponds to TRBD1 (6 bases). This receptor was identified in a woman aged 45-60 years with Graves' hyperthyroidism. CDR3 bases: TGTGCCAGCAGCTTACGGACAGCTTTTTCTAGCACAGATACGCAGTATTTT. Translated: CASSLRTAFSSTDTQYF.